This TCR beta chain was captured in a study of cytomegalovirus exposure and HLA in healthy donors. Study observations and caveats: Listed as cytomegalovirus-associated were 164 TCR beta chains. A later analysis, which compared TCR beta chains of equal frequency, found the HLA-associated ones more clonally expanded.

Primers: 60 Vbeta forward and 13 Jbeta reverse. The method was immunoSEQ multiplex PCR; TCRdb's version includes in-frame clones alone and lacks a portion of them. This table holds some 200,000 clones, approximately 82% found once. Trimming took 3 bases from V and 1 from J, leaving 13 bases between them. This CDR3 region has 16 residues. Notes on this clone: Its target is unknown.

This clonotype originated in a middle-aged woman in good health and CMV-seronegative. Material for sequencing was PBMCs. V and J are TRBV23-1 and TRBJ2-1; D gene uncertain. TRBV23-1 is given ORF status, its function remaining uncertain. The CDR3 sequence is CASSQGSILSYNEQFF. The CDR3, as DNA: TGCGCCAGCAGTCAGGGCAGTATTCTTTCCTACAATGAGCAGTTCTTC.